This T cell receptor beta chain was documented in a study of T cell responses to AZD1222 COVID-19 vaccine. A note on this clone: The antigen remains undetermined.

General study results and limits: In all cases, repertoires were sampled only after the peak T cell response. Baseline seropositivity occurred in only 5 to 7 AZD1222 recipients. Among the donors, most were white British and more were female, and clonal diversity was possibly underestimated.

The CDR3 spans 15 residues. Germline CDR1 is MNHEY and CDR2 is SMNVEV (reference sequence). V trimming: 5 bases; J trimming: 4 bases; junction bases outside the gene matches: 7. This table comes from immunoSEQ multiplex PCR, and its TCRdb copy is limited to in-frame clones, with some not included. The repertoire holds more than 95,000 clones, with 90% to 95% as singletons. This receptor was taken from an adult in good health. Material: peripheral blood, obtained on day 0 of AZD1222 vaccination. The chain joins TRBV27 to TRBJ2-1, with 8 bases identical to TRBD2. For the CDR3, the DNA is TGTGCCAGCAGTCCCGTTGCTAGCGGGTACAATGAGCAGTTCTTC. Its translation is CASSPVASGYNEQFF.